The 23 T cell receptor beta chains below all came from one sample that was sequenced in a study of regulatory T cells in long-lasting Graves disease. The time point is: persistent/refractory GD, antithyroid drugs over 5 years with positive TRAb. The TCR library was prepared using RNA isolated from PBMCs. To make TCR beta libraries, researchers used iRepertoire HTBI primers and Arm-PCR of CDR3 regions. TCRdb re-derived calls from the multiplex PCR reads in MiXCR, one entry per CDR3 protein. The sample carries 700,000 or so distinct CDR3 sequences, 25% to 35% recorded once. The sample was peripheral blood mononuclear cells (PBMCs), taken when the disease was refractory, from a patient treated with antithyroid drugs. Source of these receptors: a female donor with Graves disease.

There are many counts of this clonotype. The CDR3 DNA sequence: TGTGCCAGCAGCGCCACAGGGAACACTGAAGCTTTCTTT. This codes for CASSATGNTEAFF. The rearrangement joins TRBV11-2 to TRBJ1-1; D might be TRBD1 (5 bases). CDR3 length equals 13 residues. Per the germline V gene, CDR1 is SGHAT and CDR2 is FQNNGV. V shed 5 bases and J shed 1 base, with 8 bases lying between them. Combining the CDR3 with reference TRBV11-2 and TRBJ1-1 gives the whole variable domain EAGVAQSPRYKIIEKRQSVAFWCNPISGHATLYWYQQILGQGPKLLIQFQNNGVVDDSQLPKDRFSAERLKGVDSTLKIQPAKLEDSAVYLCASSATGNTEAFFGQGTRLTVV.

V gene TRBV5-6 combines with J gene TRBJ1-1; no clear D. Trimming shortened V by 0 bases and J by 3 bases, and 9 bases separated the two germline ends. Per the germline V gene, CDR1 is SGHDT and CDR2 is YYEEEE. The CDR3 is made up of 14 amino acids. The CDR3 protein is CASSLGTTYTEAFF. CDR3 sequence (DNA): TGTGCCAGCAGCTTGGGTACCACCTACACTGAAGCTTTCTTT.

The rearrangement joins TRBV20-1 to TRBJ2-5; 8 nucleotides match TRBD2. This CDR3 comprises 16 residues. The trim removed 6 bases at V and 5 bases at J, leaving 17 bases unmatched. The germline V gene encodes CDR1 DFQATT and CDR2 SNEGSKA (reference sequence). This CDR3 reads CSATAAGDNLEETQYF. CDR3 DNA: TGCAGTGCCACTGCAGCGGGAGATAACCTTGAGGAGACCCAGTACTTC.

This clonotype was found a few times. CDR3 nucleotide sequence: TGCAGCGTTGAAGGACTTGCGGGGCTAGCGGTTGCCGAGCAGTACTTC. Translation: CSVEGLAGLAVAEQYF. The J gene is TRBJ2-7, the V gene TRBV29-1; TRBD2 matches at 7 bases. CDR1 is SQVTM, CDR2 ANQGSEA, per germline. The CDR3 extends over 16 amino acids. The junction had 15 bases not matched to a gene; V was cut back by 1 base and J by 6 bases.

This clonotype was seen only a few times. V is TRBV7-3 and J is TRBJ1-2; 7 bases align to TRBD1. This CDR3 comprises 15 residues. The junction had 5 bases not matched to a gene; V was cut back by 2 bases and J by 2 bases. Germline assignment: CDR1 SGHTA and CDR2 FQGTGA. The DNA for the CDR3 is TGTGCCAGCAGCTTAGCGGTGACAGGGAACTATGGCTACACCTTC. The encoded protein is CASSLAVTGNYGYTF.

V gene TRBV12-5 combines with J gene TRBJ2-5; D is uncertain. V lost 4 bases to trimming and J lost 5 bases, with 11 bases between them. The CDR3 runs to 13 residues. CDR1 is LGHNT and CDR2 is FRNRAP in the germline V gene. DNA for the CDR3: TGTGCTAGTGGTTCACCGGGTAGGGAGACCCAGTACTTC. This codes for CASGSPGRETQYF.

The table lists this clonotype with many counts. The J gene is TRBJ1-5, the V gene TRBV2; unclear D gene. CDR1 SNHLY and CDR2 FYNNEI come from the germline V gene. Trimming took 2 bases from V and 0 from J, leaving 11 bases between them. The CDR3 has 16 residues. This CDR3 is CASSENLASSNQPQHF. CDR3 sequence (DNA): TGTGCCAGCAGTGAAAATTTGGCCAGTAGCAATCAGCCCCAGCATTTT.

The chain has TRBV11-2 and TRBJ2-3, with 8 bases matching TRBD2. Germline V gives CDR1 SGHAT, CDR2 FQNNGV. After removal of 3 bases from V and 3 bases from J, the junction contained 5 bases not matched to a gene. The length of the CDR3 is 15 residues. Here the CDR3 DNA reads TGTGCCAGCAGCTTCAGCGGGAGTGGTACAGATACGCAGTATTTT. Translated, it gives CASSFSGSGTDTQYF.

This clonotype was counted only a few times. This chain joins TRBV5-1 and TRBJ2-7, with D uncertain. The CDR3 consists of 14 residues. Per the germline V gene, CDR1 is SGHRS and CDR2 is YFSETQ. V lost 2 bases to trimming and J lost 0 bases, with 9 bases between them. CDR3 nucleotide sequence: TGCGCCAGCAGCTTCATGGGTAGCTCCTACGAGCAGTACTTC. It yields the protein CASSFMGSSYEQYF. Based on the CDR3 plus reference TRBV5-1 and TRBJ2-7, the full variable domain is KAGVTQTPRYLIKTRGQQVTLSCSPISGHRSVSWYQQTPGQGLQFLFEYFSETQRNKGNFPGRFSGRQFSNSRSEMNVSTLELGDSALYLCASSFMGSSYEQYFGPGTRLTVT.

This clonotype showed up just a few times. The chain recombines TRBV27 with TRBJ2-7; the match to TRBD2 covers 15 bases. CDR3 length: 21 residues. Germline V CDR1 and CDR2: MNHEY, SMNVEV (reference sequence). After removal of 5 bases from V and 3 bases from J, the junction contained 20 bases not matched to a gene. The CDR3 loop is CASSALPPGLAGGPGSYEQYF. CDR3 in DNA: TGTGCCAGCAGTGCCCTCCCCCCTGGACTAGCGGGAGGGCCGGGTAGCTACGAGCAGTACTTC.

The chain uses TRBV5-1 and TRBJ1-1; D possibly corresponds to TRBD1 (6 bases). V was pared by 7 bases and J by 4 bases, with 17 bases between. CDR3 length: 14 amino acids. CDR1 and CDR2 from the germline V gene are SGHRS and YFSETQ. The CDR3 DNA reads as TGCGCCAGCGGAAACAGGGTAGGAATCACTGAAGCTTTCTTT. Translation: CASGNRVGITEAFF.

Here the CDR3 reads CASKSREGYEQYF. DNA of the CDR3: TGTGCCAGCAAGAGTCGGGAGGGTTACGAGCAGTACTTC. This rearrangement joins TRBV13 to TRBJ2-7, with TRBD2 matching over 8 bases. The V gene's germline CDR1 is PRHDT and CDR2 FYEKMQ (reference sequence). This CDR3 contains 13 residues. Trimming removed 7 bases from V and 4 bases from J; junction bases left unmatched: 6.

This sequence joins TRBV15 and TRBJ1-5; D is perhaps TRBD1 (6 bases). Germline V gene sequence: CDR1 LNHNV, CDR2 YYDKDF (reference sequence). The CDR3 runs 15 residues. Trimming took off 4 bases at V and 3 bases at J, with 13 bases between the two ends. The DNA for the CDR3 is TGTGCCACCAGCAAGCCGGGACACAACAATCAGCCCCAGCATTTT. Encoded protein: CATSKPGHNNQPQHF. The variable domain in full, with the rest retrieved from reference TRBV15 and TRBJ1-5, is DAMVIQNPRYQVTQFGKPVTLSCSQTLNHNVMYWYQQKSSQAPKLLFHYYDKDFNNEADTPDNFQSRRPNTSFCFLDIRSPGLGDTAMYLCATSKPGHNNQPQHFGDGTRLSIL.

V gene TRBV6-1 combines with J gene TRBJ2-1, with TRBD2 identical over 14 bases. Germline CDR1 MNHNS, CDR2 SASEGT. This CDR3 region has 17 residues. Trimming cost V 1 base and J 9 bases; bases outside gene matches: 8. The CDR3 nucleotides are TGTGCCAGCAGTGAAGATGAACGGACTAGCGGGAGGCCTGAGCAGTTCTTC. Translated, it gives CASSEDERTSGRPEQFF.

This clonotype occurred once. This sequence joins TRBV19 and TRBJ2-6, with 7 bases that match TRBD1. Per germline, CDR1 LNHDA and CDR2 SQIVND (reference sequence). The CDR3 extends over 16 amino acids. V was pared by 6 bases and J by 1 base, with 6 bases of the junction left unmatched. The CDR3 sequence is CASSHDRASGANVLTF. The DNA of the CDR3 is TGTGCCAGTAGCCATGACAGGGCTTCTGGGGCCAACGTCCTGACTTTC.

The table lists this clonotype with many counts. The rearrangement links TRBV11-2 to TRBJ2-5; D is uncertain. CDR3 length: 13 amino acids. Germline V gene data show CDR1 as SGHAT and CDR2 as FQNNGV. The V end lost 0 bases, the J end lost 13 bases, and 15 bases lay between the germline ends. The CDR3 spells CASSLDTDGALYF. The CDR3, as DNA: TGTGCCAGCAGCTTAGATACTGATGGAGCGCTGTACTTC.

This chain links TRBV6-2 or TRBV6-3 with TRBJ2-3; 7 positions match TRBD2. Germline trimming cut 7 bases from V and 5 bases from J; bases unmatched to any gene: 0. This CDR3 has 11 residues. Germline loops: CDR1 MNHEY, CDR2 SVGEGT. The CDR3 sequence is CASTGGDTQYF. The CDR3 region has the DNA TGTGCCAGCACGGGAGGAGATACGCAGTATTTT.

The chain has TRBV24-1 and TRBJ2-4, with TRBD2 as a possible D gene (5 bases). Germline V gene lookup returns CDR1 KGHDR and CDR2 SFDVKD. The CDR3 extends over 14 amino acids. The germline V and J ends were trimmed by 0 bases and 4 bases, with 6 bases remaining between them. The DNA for the CDR3 is TGTGCCACCAGTGATTTGGGGGAGAAAAACATTCAGTACTTC. Translating it yields CATSDLGEKNIQYF.

This clonotype was observed a handful of times. V usage is TRBV6-1 and J usage is TRBJ1-1; D ambiguous. Trimming took off 10 bases at V and 6 bases at J, with 15 bases between the two ends. The CDR3 has 12 amino acids. Germline CDR1 and CDR2: MNHNS and SASEGT. As DNA, the CDR3 is TGTGCCACCAACGGGTTCTCCCCTGAAGCTTTCTTT. It is translated as CATNGFSPEAFF.

This clonotype was seen at least ten times. It is unclear where the CDR3 begins or ends on the DNA, so no DNA is shown, and the CDR3 is as TCRdb lists it. CDR3 in amino acids: CASILGQNFAEAFF. The chain couples TRBV28 to TRBJ1-1; TRBD1, the table's D call, was not compared with the DNA. The CDR3 sequence runs 14 residues, both termini included. In germline, CDR1 is MDHEN, CDR2 SYDVKM.

There are many counts of this clonotype. This rearrangement joins TRBV6-1 to TRBJ1-1, with TRBD1 matching over 7 bases. CDR3 length: 14 residues. V gave up 6 bases and J gave up 1 base; unmatched junction bases: 5. Germline V CDR1 and CDR2: MNHNS, SASEGT. As DNA, the CDR3 is TGTGCCAGCAGGGAGACAGGGTGGAACACTGAAGCTTTCTTT. It codes for CASRETGWNTEAFF.

This clonotype was found once. The chain combines TRBV12-3 or TRBV12-4 with TRBJ2-5; 12 bases are a match to TRBD1. V shed 6 bases, J shed 0 bases, and the junction held 14 bases outside the gene matches. The length of the CDR3 is 19 residues. The CDR3 DNA follows: TGTGCCAGCAGAACCACCGGGACAGGGGGCAAGGCGTACCAAGAGACCCAGTACTTC. Protein product: CASRTTGTGGKAYQETQYF.

The chain combines TRBV5-1 with TRBJ2-2; D is unclear. Germline CDR1 is SGHRS and CDR2 is YFSETQ. V lost 0 bases, J lost 2 bases, and 11 bases lay in between. The CDR3 has 16 residues. DNA for the CDR3: TGCGCCAGCAGCTTGGACAGCGTGCTAAACACCGGGGAGCTGTTTTTT. This sequence encodes CASSLDSVLNTGELFF.